This T cell receptor (beta chain) derives from a study of CD8+ T cells in alopecia areata. Trimming shortened V by 3 bases and J by 2 bases, and 5 bases separated the two germline ends. The CDR3 covers 12 residues. From germline, CDR1 is GTSNPN and CDR2 SVGIG (reference sequence). Only one count was recorded for this clone. What it recognizes is unknown. Extraction and reverse transcription of RNA yielded cDNA as the sequencing template. Sequencing was performed with immunoSEQ multiplex PCR; in TCRdb, only in-frame clones are kept and a portion is missing. The table has roughly 150,000 clones, about 54% seen once. Study findings and constraints: Scalp sequencing captures resident alphabeta T cells of normal skin too.

The sample consisted of CD4+ T cells sorted from blood. This rearrangement joins TRBV30 to TRBJ1-5; possibly TRBD1 for D (5 bases). The clonotype originates from a human donor in good health. The CDR3 DNA follows: TGTGCCTGGAGCAGGGGCAATCAGCCCCAGCATTTT. Its translation: CAWSRGNQPQHF.